The T cell receptor (beta chain) described here comes from a study of molecular identifiers for immune sequencing clone quantification. In preparing bulk TCR libraries, previously described methods and listed TCR primers were used. TCRdb reanalysed the PCR reads using MiXCR and keeps one entry per CDR3 protein. The sample contains about 70,000 distinct CDR3 sequences, approximately 17% of which appear only once. Germline V gene data show CDR1 as SEHNR and CDR2 as FQNEAQ (reference sequence). This CDR3 has 12 amino acids. A few counts support this clonotype. This may arise from a read error, as a much more abundant clone is one base away.

This rearrangement joins TRBV7-9 to TRBJ2-3; D is undetermined. The receptor was derived from a human donor in good health. Some libraries in this study had Jurkat cell RNA spiked in. The sequencing sample was made of naive CD8+ T cells from blood, with Jurkat cell RNA spiked in. Subset in this sample: FACS-sorted CD8+CD4-CCR7+CD45RA+ naive T cells. CDR3 region: CTSSLEADTQYF. CDR3 DNA: TGTACCAGCAGCTTAGAGGCAGATACGCAGTATTTT.